Listed here are 21 T cell receptor beta chains from one sample, sequenced in a study of vaccination and CD4 T cells after COVID-19. Oncomine TCR Beta short-read sequencing was applied to DNA from cultured CD4+ T cells. From cultured CD4+ T cells, genomic DNA was extracted. TCRdb processed the PCR reads anew with MiXCR; each CDR3 protein has one entry. The sample contains around 10,000 distinct CDR3 sequences, 30% to 40% of which appear only once. The treatment here: approximately nine-day PBMC culture with coronavirus spike peptide pools or control peptides (ViraFEST assay). CD4+ T cells that came from the unexposed donor were collected before the COVID-19 pandemic (2011-2018). These receptors are not linked to any known antigen. Input material: CD4+ T cells from blood, cultured in vitro. These receptors originate from a human donor in good health.

This clonotype is medium-sized (0.01 to 0.1%) within its sample. This rearrangement joins TRBV20-1 to TRBJ1-6, with unresolved D. This CDR3 is 12 amino acids long. The V gene's germline CDR1 is DFQATT and CDR2 SNEGSKA (reference sequence). V lost 5 bases and J lost 10, with 12 bases in between. CDR3 amino acids: CSAQDLRSPLHF. The CDR3 bases are TGCAGTGCTCAGGACCTAAGATCACCCCTCCACTTT.

The rearrangement uses TRBV19 and TRBJ2-5; 9 bases agree with TRBD2. There are 13 residues in the CDR3. The V gene end was trimmed by 7 bases and the J gene end by 6 bases; junction bases not matched to a gene: 6. Germline CDR1 LNHDA, CDR2 SQIVND (reference sequence). The CDR3 reads CASTGSGRKTQYF. As DNA, the CDR3 is TGTGCCAGTACGGGTAGCGGGAGAAAGACCCAGTACTTC. The variable domain in full, with the rest retrieved from reference TRBV19 and TRBJ2-5, is DGGITQSPKYLFRKEGQNVTLSCEQNLNHDAMYWYRQDPGQGLRLIYYSQIVNDFQKGDIAEGYSVSREKKESFPLTVTSAQKNPTAFYLCASTGSGRKTQYFGPGTRLLVL.

This clonotype was recorded a few times. This chain connects TRBV27 to TRBJ2-3; D is unresolved. The CDR3 sequence is 12 residues long. Germline-derived CDR1 and CDR2 are MNHEY and SMNVEV (reference sequence). V lost 11 bases, J lost 2 bases, and 11 bases lay in between. Here the CDR3 DNA reads TGTGCCTCCTCTGTGGCCACAGATACGCAGTATTTT. It codes for CASSVATDTQYF.

This chain joins TRBV27 and TRBJ1-1; D might be TRBD1 (6 bases). Trimming shortened V by 3 bases and J by 5 bases, and 16 bases separated the two germline ends. The CDR3 totals 15 residues. The germline V gene has CDR1 MNHEY and CDR2 SMNVEV (reference sequence). The CDR3 loop is CASSFRTGSLTEAFF. Written as DNA, the CDR3 is TGTGCCAGCAGTTTTAGAACAGGGTCTCTGACTGAAGCTTTCTTT.

The chain recombines TRBV19 with TRBJ2-2; D gene unclear. The germline V and J ends were trimmed by 5 bases and 4 bases, with 11 bases remaining between them. The CDR3 contains 14 residues. Germline values: CDR1 LNHDA, CDR2 SQIVND (reference sequence). In nucleotides, the CDR3 is TGTGCCAGTAGTTTCCGGCCCCCCACCGGGGAGCTGTTTTTT. It translates to CASSFRPPTGELFF. The variable domain in full, completed from reference TRBV19 and TRBJ2-2, reads DGGITQSPKYLFRKEGQNVTLSCEQNLNHDAMYWYRQDPGQGLRLIYYSQIVNDFQKGDIAEGYSVSREKKESFPLTVTSAQKNPTAFYLCASSFRPPTGELFFGEGSRLTVL.

This clonotype was observed a handful of times. V usage is TRBV6-2 or TRBV6-3 and J usage is TRBJ1-5; no definite D call. V was clipped by 2 bases and J by 7 bases, with 12 bases between them. CDR1 and CDR2 (germline): MNHEY, SVGEGT. There are 14 residues in the CDR3. CDR3 in amino acids: CASSYVAVRQPQHF. CDR3 DNA sequence: TGTGCCAGCAGTTACGTGGCAGTCCGCCAGCCCCAGCATTTT.

The chain couples TRBV20-1 to TRBJ1-6; 7 bases are a match to TRBD1. The CDR3 consists of 13 residues. V trimming: 6 bases; J trimming: 6 bases; junction bases outside the gene matches: 5. Germline V gene sequence: CDR1 DFQATT, CDR2 SNEGSKA (reference sequence). The CDR3 region has the DNA TGCAGTGCCTGGGACAGCACTAATTCACCCCTCCACTTT. It codes for CSAWDSTNSPLHF.

The CDR3, as DNA: TGCAGTGCTAGACCCGCCACTAGCGGGCGGACCAATGAGCAGTTCTTC. This sequence encodes CSARPATSGRTNEQFF. The rearrangement links TRBV20-1 to TRBJ2-1; 9 bases match TRBD2. CDR3 size: 16 residues. The trim removed 2 bases at V and 6 bases at J, leaving 11 bases unmatched. Germline V gene lookup returns CDR1 DFQATT and CDR2 SNEGSKA (reference sequence).

This clonotype was seen a handful of times. The CDR3 region has the DNA TGTGCCAGCAGCTTATCTCGACAAACTTCCAACTATGGCTACACCTTC. Its protein product is CASSLSRQTSNYGYTF. The chain links TRBV7-2 to TRBJ1-2, with D unresolved. CDR3 length equals 16 residues. V shed 2 bases and J shed 2 bases, with 15 bases lying between them. Germline assignment: CDR1 SGHTA and CDR2 FQGNSA.

This chain links TRBV20-1 with TRBJ2-7; 8 nucleotides align to TRBD1. Germline V CDR1 and CDR2: DFQATT, SNEGSKA (reference sequence). The V gene end was trimmed by 7 bases and the J gene end by 5 bases; junction bases not matched to a gene: 7. This CDR3 contains 12 residues. The chain's CDR3 is CSVGQGRNEQYF. For the CDR3, the DNA is TGCAGTGTCGGACAGGGTAGAAACGAGCAGTACTTC.

CDR3 residues: CASSLPRQGNSPLHF. CDR3 sequence (DNA): TGTGCCAGCAGCTTACCGAGACAGGGTAATTCACCCCTCCACTTT. The V and J genes are TRBV11-2 and TRBJ1-6, with TRBD1 identical over 7 bases. This CDR3 spans 15 amino acids. V shed 2 bases and J 6 bases; nucleotides not matched to a gene: 4. Germline V gene sequence: CDR1 SGHAT, CDR2 FQNNGV.

This chain joins TRBV7-9 and TRBJ1-2, with 10 bases fitting TRBD1. This CDR3 has 14 residues. J gave up 4 bases and V 10 bases, and 9 bases lay outside the gene matches. CDR1 and CDR2 from the germline V gene are SEHNR and FQNEAQ (reference sequence). DNA of the CDR3: TGTGCCATTCCGCGACAGGGGGCTCTCTATGGCTACACCTTC. Its protein is CAIPRQGALYGYTF.

CDR3 in amino acids: CASSATGLDTGELFF. Written as DNA, the CDR3 is TGTGCCAGCAGCGCTACAGGGCTCGACACCGGGGAGCTGTTTTTT. The gene calls are TRBV5-4 and TRBJ2-2; TRBD1 is a possible D gene (6 bases). Trimming took 4 bases from V and 3 from J, leaving 13 bases between them. Germline V gene data show CDR1 as SGHNT and CDR2 as YYREEE (reference sequence). This CDR3 has 15 residues. The full variable domain, rest sourced from reference TRBV5-4 and TRBJ2-2, is ETGVTQSPTHLIKTRGQQVTLRCSSQSGHNTVSWYQQALGQGPQFIFQYYREEENGRGNFPPRFSGLQFPNYSSELNVNALELDDSALYLCASSATGLDTGELFFGEGSRLTVL.

This clonotype appeared a few times. The chain recombines TRBV25-1 with TRBJ1-2; 8 bases are shared with TRBD1. Germline V gene lookup returns CDR1 MGHDK and CDR2 SYGVNS. This CDR3 has 12 amino acids. With V trimmed by 9 bases and J by 4 bases, 4 bases remained unmatched. The CDR3 region is CARPQGVYGYTF. As DNA, the CDR3 is TGTGCCAGGCCACAGGGGGTCTATGGCTACACCTTC.

Only a few counts were recorded for this clonotype. The CDR3 loop is CSAMTSGILDTQYF. Written as DNA, the CDR3 is TGCAGTGCTATGACTAGCGGAATTCTAGATACGCAGTATTTT. The J gene is TRBJ2-3, the V gene TRBV20-1, with 9 bases matching TRBD2. The trim removed 4 bases at V and 5 bases at J, leaving 7 bases unmatched. CDR1 is DFQATT and CDR2 is SNEGSKA in the germline V gene (reference sequence). CDR3 length: 14 residues.

The chain joins TRBV6-1 to TRBJ1-2, with a possible D match to TRBD1 (5 bases). The CDR3 totals 15 residues. Germline V lookup: CDR1 MNHNS, CDR2 SASEGT. Trimming removed 2 bases from V and 0 bases from J, with 10 bases in between. The DNA of the CDR3 is TGTGCCAGCAGTGAAAGGCCAGGGACTAACTATGGCTACACCTTC. It is translated as CASSERPGTNYGYTF.

The chain uses TRBV27 and TRBJ2-1; 8 bases map to TRBD2. V lost 4 bases and J lost 0; bases outside the gene matches: 11. The CDR3 contains 18 residues. Germline-derived CDR1 and CDR2 are MNHEY and SMNVEV (reference sequence). Written as DNA, the CDR3 is TGTGCCAGCAGTTCCGGGACTAGAAGGGTCTCCTCCTACAATGAGCAGTTCTTC. It translates to CASSSGTRRVSSYNEQFF.

This clonotype was recorded a few times. V is TRBV28 and J is TRBJ1-2, with D unclear. This CDR3 has 15 amino acids. The ends were cut back, 6 bases at V and 5 bases at J, with 19 bases in the middle. Germline CDR1 and CDR2: MDHEN and SYDVKM. CDR3 region: CASSHRPPPSYGYTF. The DNA of the CDR3 is TGTGCCAGCAGCCACCGACCTCCGCCCTCTTATGGCTACACCTTC.

This sequence joins TRBV11-3 and TRBJ2-7; no firm D call. Looked up from germline, CDR1 is SGHNT and CDR2 is YENEEA. The CDR3 has 18 residues. V lost 2 bases and J 1 base, leaving 21 bases between the germline ends. The CDR3 sequence: CASSLTGLRLRGSYEQYF. The CDR3 coding sequence is TGTGCCAGCAGCTTAACCGGTCTTAGGCTTAGAGGATCCTACGAGCAGTACTTC.

This chain connects TRBV7-2 to TRBJ2-5; 11 nucleotides line up with TRBD2. The CDR3 has 16 residues. In germline, CDR1 is SGHTA, CDR2 FQGNSA. V trimming: 5 bases; J trimming: 1 base; junction bases outside the gene matches: 6. The CDR3 region has the DNA TGTGCCAGCAGCGTGAGGGGGACTAGCGGCCAAGAGACCCAGTACTTC. Translating gives CASSVRGTSGQETQYF. The full variable domain, completed using reference TRBV7-2 and TRBJ2-5, is GAGVSQSPSNKVTEKGKDVELRCDPISGHTALYWYRQSLGQGLEFLIYFQGNSAPDKSGLPSDRFSAERTGGSVSTLTIQRTQQEDSAVYLCASSVRGTSGQETQYFGPGTRLLVL.

This clonotype turned up a few times. The chain employs TRBV19 and TRBJ1-2; D is unclear. V lost 3 bases, J lost 6 bases, and 14 bases lay in between. The CDR3 sequence is 14 residues long. Germline CDR1 is LNHDA and CDR2 is SQIVND (reference sequence). CDR3 sequence reads: CASSILGIWDGYTF. CDR3 in DNA: TGTGCCAGTAGTATCTTAGGGATCTGGGATGGCTACACCTTC.